This TCR beta chain was found in a study of T cells in narcolepsy. Study conclusions and caveats: Autoreactive clonotypes reportedly recurred in blood of same and different patients, not controls. Same-patient CSF and blood CD4+ T cell clonotypes included HCRT-specific and TRIB2-specific autoreactive ones.

On this clone itself: Its antigen is unknown.

In germline, CDR1 is SGDLS, CDR2 YYNGEE. This CDR3 is 13 amino acids long. V lost 6 bases to trimming and J lost 3 bases; unmatched junction nucleotides: 4. Using immunoSEQ multiplex PCR, the repertoire was profiled, and TCRdb retains in-frame clones only, with some absent. The repertoire consists of over 25,000 clones, with around 86% occurring once and the leading ten covering 1% to 1.3%. The TCR originated in a human donor with narcolepsy. The chain joins TRBV9 to TRBJ2-3, with 7 bases lining up with TRBD1. The sequenced sample consisted of CD45RA- memory CD4+ T cells from PBMCs. The chain's CDR3 is CASILQGTDTQYF. The CDR3 coding sequence is TGTGCCAGCATCCTACAGGGGACAGATACGCAGTATTTT.